This TCR beta chain was captured by sequencing in a study of technical replicates of blood from a handful of donors (TCRdb year 2017). The library was made by the immunoSEQ multiplex PCR assay. TCRdb holds this immuneACCESS table with in-frame rearrangements only. Some clones are missing; in checked studies, unresolved V genes explain under half, and the rest has no known cause. This sample holds 85,000 to 100,000 clones; 95% were observed only once. Roughly 0.19% of the sample comes from the top ten. The germline V gene (reference sequence) yields LNHDA for CDR1 and SQIVND for CDR2. Reading from cysteine to phenylalanine, the CDR3 counts 13 amino acids. The kept DNA is CDR3 alone, 39 bases in frame from the first base. V gives up 11 bases and J gives up 4 bases, and the segment between their germline ends measures 15 bases. In regard to this clone: Its antigen has not been determined. No per-base quality is available; no much larger clone lies one base away.

The chain is made from TRBV19 and TRBJ2-1; 6 matching bases give a weak D call of TRBD2. This clonotype was obtained from a human donor in good health. Sequenced: T cells isolated from PBMCs. The nucleotide sequence reads TGTGCCTCGGGGCGGGACCTATACAATGAGCAGTTCTTC. Its protein is CASGRDLYNEQFF.